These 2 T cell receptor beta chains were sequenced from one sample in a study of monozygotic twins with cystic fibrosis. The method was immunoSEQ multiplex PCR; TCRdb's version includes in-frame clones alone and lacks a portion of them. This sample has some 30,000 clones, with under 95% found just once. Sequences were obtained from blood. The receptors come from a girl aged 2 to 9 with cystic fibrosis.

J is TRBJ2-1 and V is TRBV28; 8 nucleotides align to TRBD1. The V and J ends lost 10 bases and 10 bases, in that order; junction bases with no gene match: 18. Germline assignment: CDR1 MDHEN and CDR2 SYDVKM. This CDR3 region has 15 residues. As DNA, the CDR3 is TGTGCCACCGAAGCCCCCGGACCTCAGGGGGCCGAGCAGTTCTTC. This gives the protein CATEAPGPQGAEQFF. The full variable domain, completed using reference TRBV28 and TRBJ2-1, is DVKVTQSSRYLVKRTGEKVFLECVQDMDHENMFWYRQDPGLGLRLIYFSYDVKMKEKGDIPEGYSVSREKKERFSLILESASTNQTSMYLCATEAPGPQGAEQFFGPGTRLTVL.

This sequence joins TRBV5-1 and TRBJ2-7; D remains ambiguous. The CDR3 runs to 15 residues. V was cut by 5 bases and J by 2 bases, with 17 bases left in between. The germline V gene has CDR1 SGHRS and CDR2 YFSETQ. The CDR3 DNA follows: TGCGCCAGCAGTCATTACCGAGCTAACACCTACGAGCAGTACTTC. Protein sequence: CASSHYRANTYEQYF.